These 5 T cell receptor beta chains were sequenced from one sample in a study of cytomegalovirus exposure and HLA in healthy donors. Both 60 Vbeta primers and 13 Jbeta primers went into the PCR. Profiling relied on immunoSEQ multiplex PCR, and the TCRdb table lists in-frame clones only, not all of them. Among 150,000 to 190,000 clones listed, around 82% were seen once. The sequenced material came from PBMCs. The receptors shown here come from a woman between 50 and 59 years old in good health and CMV-seropositive.

In this sample, this clone turned up a few times. The chain employs TRBV5-4 and TRBJ1-2; 10 bases match TRBD1. Looked up from germline, CDR1 is SGHNT and CDR2 is YYREEE (reference sequence). After removal of 2 bases from V and 5 bases from J, the junction contained 3 bases not matched to a gene. The CDR3 extends over 14 amino acids. CDR3 in DNA: TGTGCCAGCAGCTTACCGGGACAGGGGTATGGCTACACCTTC. Translation gives CASSLPGQGYGYTF. Full variable domain (rest looked up from reference TRBV5-4 and TRBJ1-2): ETGVTQSPTHLIKTRGQQVTLRCSSQSGHNTVSWYQQALGQGPQFIFQYYREEENGRGNFPPRFSGLQFPNYSSELNVNALELDDSALYLCASSLPGQGYGYTFGSGTRLTVV.

The CDR3 DNA is TGTGCCAGCAGTGCCACTATTGGAAACACTGAAGCTTTCTTT. Its translation: CASSATIGNTEAFF. The chain uses TRBV6-1 and TRBJ1-1; D gene unclear. This CDR3 is 14 amino acids long. Germline V lookup: CDR1 MNHNS, CDR2 SASEGT. V was shortened by 4 bases and J by 2 bases, with 11 bases between the two germline ends.

This chain joins TRBV29-1 and TRBJ2-2; D not certain. Germline CDR1 is SQVTM and CDR2 is ANQGSEA. The CDR3 covers 14 residues. Deletions cut 0 bases from V and 2 bases from J, with 7 bases between. The chain's CDR3 is CSVEDPRNTGELFF. The CDR3, as DNA: TGCAGCGTTGAAGATCCCAGAAACACCGGGGAGCTGTTTTTT.

This chain links TRBV13 with TRBJ1-1; tentatively, D is TRBD1 (5 bases). The V end lost 1 base, the J end lost 5 bases, and 11 bases lay between the germline ends. The CDR3 covers 14 residues. From germline, CDR1 is PRHDT and CDR2 FYEKMQ (reference sequence). In DNA, the CDR3 is TGTGCCAGCAGCTTAGTAGGGGAAGGGACTGAAGCTTTCTTT. As protein: CASSLVGEGTEAFF.

The CDR3 reads CASSLGRGNEQFF. CDR3 in DNA: TGTGCCAGCAGCTTGGGCAGGGGGAATGAGCAGTTCTTC. The chain joins TRBV5-6 to TRBJ2-1, with 7 bases that match TRBD1. This CDR3 has 13 amino acids. From germline, CDR1 is SGHDT and CDR2 YYEEEE. With V trimmed by 0 bases and J by 7 bases, 1 base remained unmatched.